The 20 T cell receptor beta chains presented below share a single source sample, sequenced in a study of cytomegalovirus exposure and HLA in healthy donors. The PCR was carried out with 60 Vbeta primers and 13 Jbeta primers. Profiled with immunoSEQ multiplex PCR; TCRdb holds only in-frame clones, not every one. The repertoire holds some 160,000 clones, about two thirds seen once, with roughly 2% in the top ten. What was sequenced was PBMCs. These TCRs come from a man aged 35 to 55 in good health and CMV-seronegative.

The V and J genes are TRBV9 and TRBJ1-1, with TRBD1 as a possible D gene (5 bases). With 2 bases removed from V and 3 bases from J, the gap between germline ends came to 14 bases. The CDR3 is 15 amino acids. Germline V CDR1 and CDR2: SGDLS, YYNGEE. The chain's CDR3 is CASSVTGGFYTEAFF. The DNA for the CDR3 is TGTGCCAGCAGCGTCACGGGGGGGTTCTACACTGAAGCTTTCTTT.

Only a few counts were recorded for this clone. The chain links TRBV5-6 to TRBJ2-5; 8 nucleotides align to TRBD1. The CDR3 spans 15 residues. With 0 bases clipped from V and 1 base from J, the junction kept 2 bases outside the gene matches. Germline values: CDR1 SGHDT, CDR2 YYEEEE. The CDR3 loop reads CASSLAGTGQETQYF. Here the CDR3 DNA reads TGTGCCAGCAGCTTGGCCGGGACAGGCCAAGAGACCCAGTACTTC. Based on the CDR3 plus reference TRBV5-6 and TRBJ2-5, the full variable domain is DAGVTQSPTHLIKTRGQQVTLRCSPKSGHDTVSWYQQALGQGPQFIFQYYEEEERQRGNFPDRFSGHQFPNYSSELNVNALLLGDSALYLCASSLAGTGQETQYFGPGTRLLVL.

The rearrangement links TRBV19 to TRBJ1-5, with 10 bases matching TRBD1. V dropped 0 bases and J dropped 6; count of bases not matched to a gene: 5. CDR3 length: 16 residues. Germline V CDR1 and CDR2: LNHDA, SQIVND (reference sequence). CDR3 sequence: CASSIDGTGVGQPQHF. The DNA for the CDR3 is TGTGCCAGTAGTATAGACGGGACAGGGGTAGGTCAGCCCCAGCATTTT.

V is TRBV19 and J is TRBJ1-4; 8 nucleotides align to TRBD1. The J segment lost 4 bases and the V segment lost 1 base, leaving 11 bases of the junction unmatched. This CDR3 has 18 amino acids. Germline loops: CDR1 LNHDA, CDR2 SQIVND (reference sequence). The CDR3 protein is CASSIAPRTGPINEKLFF. The CDR3 bases are TGTGCCAGTAGTATAGCCCCCCGGACAGGGCCTATTAATGAAAAACTGTTTTTT.

This clone was counted once. The V call is TRBV27, the J call TRBJ1-1; D is perhaps TRBD1 (5 bases). The CDR3 covers 14 residues. Germline CDR1 and CDR2: MNHEY and SMNVEV (reference sequence). Trimming pared 4 bases from V and 5 bases from J, leaving 14 bases between. CDR3 sequence reads: CASSSYDSGTEAFF. The CDR3 nucleotides read TGTGCCAGCAGTTCGTATGACAGTGGGACTGAAGCTTTCTTT.

The genes are TRBV11-2 and TRBJ2-3; 7 nucleotides line up with TRBD1. Germline CDR1 reads SGHAT; CDR2 reads FQNNGV. With 6 bases clipped from V and 3 bases from J, the junction kept 9 bases outside the gene matches. The CDR3 contains 15 residues. The CDR3 nucleotides read TGTGCCAGCAGTTATACAGGGGTCGGTACAGATACGCAGTATTTT. Translating gives CASSYTGVGTDTQYF.

Remarks on this clone: This sample includes further DNA sequences coding for the same CDR3. The chain employs TRBV7-2 and TRBJ2-7; 10 bases line up with TRBD2. CDR3 size: 15 residues. With V trimmed by 5 bases and J by 2 bases, 6 bases remained unmatched. Germline V gene sequence: CDR1 SGHTA, CDR2 FQGNSA. The CDR3 sequence is CASSPRLAGAYEQYF. CDR3 bases: TGTGCCAGCAGCCCCCGACTAGCGGGTGCCTACGAGCAGTACTTC.

The V and J genes are TRBV5-1 and TRBJ2-1; TRBD1 matches at 7 bases. CDR1 is SGHRS and CDR2 is YFSETQ in the germline V gene. The CDR3 sequence is 15 residues long. The J segment lost 10 bases and the V segment lost 1 base, leaving 11 bases of the junction unmatched. CDR3 sequence (DNA): TGCGCCAGCAGCTTGAGGCAGGGGGAGTCCGGCGAGCAGTTCTTC. Protein product: CASSLRQGESGEQFF.

CDR3 DNA sequence: TGCGCCAGCAGCCATCTTAGACAGGACTATGGCTACACCTTC. Translated, it gives CASSHLRQDYGYTF. The V gene is TRBV4-1, the J gene TRBJ1-2; the D gene is possibly TRBD1 (6 bases). V lost 3 bases, J lost 3 bases, and 11 bases lay in between. This CDR3 contains 14 residues. Germline lookup yields CDR1 MGHRA and CDR2 YSYEKL.

This clone was detected a few times. V is TRBV6-1 and J is TRBJ1-1; 8 bases map to TRBD1. The CDR3 runs 14 residues. In germline, CDR1 is MNHNS, CDR2 SASEGT. V gave up 6 bases and J gave up 1 base; unmatched junction bases: 4. The CDR3 loop is CASSPGQANTEAFF. The CDR3 nucleotides read TGTGCCAGCAGCCCGGGACAGGCGAACACTGAAGCTTTCTTT.

The chain uses TRBV4-1 and TRBJ2-7, with D perhaps TRBD1 (6 bases). V was pared by 3 bases and J by 2 bases, with 17 bases between. Germline loops: CDR1 MGHRA, CDR2 YSYEKL. The CDR3 spans 16 residues. The CDR3: CASSHSNAGDPYEQYF. The CDR3 nucleotides read TGCGCCAGCAGCCATAGTAATGCAGGGGATCCCTACGAGCAGTACTTC.

The rearrangement uses TRBV7-8 and TRBJ2-1; 7 bases map to TRBD1. This CDR3 has 15 residues. Trimming took 5 bases from V and 4 from J; bases not matched to a gene: 8. Germline V gene sequence: CDR1 SGHVS, CDR2 FQNEAQ. The CDR3 is CASSARDRVYNEQFF. The CDR3 DNA reads TGTGCCAGCAGCGCCCGGGACAGAGTTTACAATGAGCAGTTCTTC.

The chain joins TRBV27 to TRBJ2-7, with 8 bases that match TRBD1. The trim removed 0 bases at V and 5 bases at J, leaving 12 bases unmatched. Looked up from germline, CDR1 is MNHEY and CDR2 is SMNVEV (reference sequence). The CDR3 runs 17 residues. The CDR3 DNA follows: TGTGCCAGCAGTTTATCCGGACAGGGTTTTAGGTTCGACGAGCAGTACTTC. Translation: CASSLSGQGFRFDEQYF.

This clone was detected a few times. The J gene is TRBJ2-5, the V gene TRBV2, with TRBD1 as a possible D gene (6 bases). The CDR3 is 16 amino acids. Germline-derived CDR1 and CDR2 are SNHLY and FYNNEI. Trimming pared 6 bases from V and 5 bases from J, leaving 22 bases between. CDR3 bases: TGTGCCAGCAGCTCATCCGGGACAACCTTACGGGAGACCCAGTACTTC. Residues: CASSSSGTTLRETQYF.

About this clone itself: One junction end does not reproduce the germline sequence, and a read error may be involved. The CDR3 reads CASSQDQTGSGYPF. The CDR3 DNA reads as TGTGCCAGCAGCCAAGATCAAACAGGGTCTGGCTACCCCTTC. The chain recombines TRBV4-2 with TRBJ1-2, with D possibly being TRBD1 (6 bases). Per the germline V gene, CDR1 is LGHNA and CDR2 is YNFKEQ. The CDR3 covers 14 residues.

V and J are TRBV7-9 and TRBJ2-1, with 7 bases that match TRBD1. The CDR3 is 15 amino acids. The V segment lost 6 bases and the J segment 2 bases; nucleotides outside the gene matches: 7. The V gene's germline CDR1 is SEHNR and CDR2 FQNEAQ (reference sequence). CDR3 loop: CASSRDRETYNEQFF. The CDR3 DNA sequence: TGTGCCAGCAGTCGCGACAGGGAAACCTACAATGAGCAGTTCTTC.

This clone was seen a handful of times. The V and J genes are TRBV4-3 and TRBJ2-7; TRBD2 agrees at 10 bases. The CDR3 runs to 14 residues. Germline lookup yields CDR1 LGHNA and CDR2 YSLEER. Trimming at V came to 1 base and at J to 5 bases, leaving 2 bases not matched to a gene. In nucleotides, the CDR3 is TGCGCCAGCAGCCAAGCCCTAGCGGGAGACGAGCAGTACTTC. It is translated as CASSQALAGDEQYF.

The V gene is TRBV4-1, the J gene TRBJ1-1; 8 nucleotides match TRBD1. This CDR3 comprises 14 residues. V shed 3 bases and J 6 bases; nucleotides not matched to a gene: 6. Per germline, CDR1 MGHRA and CDR2 YSYEKL. CDR3 coding DNA: TGCGCCAGCAGCCAGGACAGGGAGGTGCCTGAAGCTTTCTTT. This gives the protein CASSQDREVPEAFF.

The chain employs TRBV19 and TRBJ2-7; 8 bases are shared with TRBD2. This CDR3 comprises 15 residues. Trimming at V came to 3 bases and at J to 6 bases, leaving 10 bases not matched to a gene. The germline V gene has CDR1 LNHDA and CDR2 SQIVND (reference sequence). CDR3 DNA: TGTGCCAGTAGTATGGACGGGAGGGGTTCGGGCGAGCAGTACTTC. This sequence encodes CASSMDGRGSGEQYF.

The rearrangement links TRBV28 to TRBJ2-1; D gene ambiguous. Trimming took 6 bases from V and 9 from J, leaving 18 bases between them. The CDR3 covers 14 residues. Germline V gene data show CDR1 as MDHEN and CDR2 as SYDVKM. The CDR3 loop reads CASSPTGWSGEQFF. The CDR3 DNA is TGTGCCAGCAGCCCCACTGGGTGGTCAGGTGAGCAGTTCTTC.